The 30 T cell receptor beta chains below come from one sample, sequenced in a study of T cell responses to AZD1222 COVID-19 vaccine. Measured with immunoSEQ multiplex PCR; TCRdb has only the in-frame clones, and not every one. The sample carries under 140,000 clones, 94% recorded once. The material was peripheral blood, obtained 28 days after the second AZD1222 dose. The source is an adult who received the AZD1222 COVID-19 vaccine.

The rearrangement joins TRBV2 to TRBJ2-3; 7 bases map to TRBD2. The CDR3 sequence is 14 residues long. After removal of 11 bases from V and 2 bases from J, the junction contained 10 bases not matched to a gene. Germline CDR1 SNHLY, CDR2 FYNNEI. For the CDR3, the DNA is TGTGCCTGTTGCGGGCTAGCGGACACAGATACGCAGTATTTT. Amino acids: CACCGLADTDTQYF.

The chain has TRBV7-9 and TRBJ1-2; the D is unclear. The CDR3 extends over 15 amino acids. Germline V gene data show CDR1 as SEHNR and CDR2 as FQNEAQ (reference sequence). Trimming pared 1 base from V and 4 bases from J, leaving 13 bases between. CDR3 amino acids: CASSLVLRRGYGYTF. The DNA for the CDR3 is TGTGCCAGCAGCTTAGTTTTACGGCGGGGCTATGGCTACACCTTC.

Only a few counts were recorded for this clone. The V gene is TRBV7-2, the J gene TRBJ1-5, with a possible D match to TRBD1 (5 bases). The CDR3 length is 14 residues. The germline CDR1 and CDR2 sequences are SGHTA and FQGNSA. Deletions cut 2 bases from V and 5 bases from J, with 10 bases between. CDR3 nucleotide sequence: TGTGCCAGCAGCTTAAGGCAGGGCGATCAGCCCCAGCATTTT. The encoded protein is CASSLRQGDQPQHF. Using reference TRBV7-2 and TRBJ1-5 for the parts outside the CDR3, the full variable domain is GAGVSQSPSNKVTEKGKDVELRCDPISGHTALYWYRQSLGQGLEFLIYFQGNSAPDKSGLPSDRFSAERTGGSVSTLTIQRTQQEDSAVYLCASSLRQGDQPQHFGDGTRLSIL.

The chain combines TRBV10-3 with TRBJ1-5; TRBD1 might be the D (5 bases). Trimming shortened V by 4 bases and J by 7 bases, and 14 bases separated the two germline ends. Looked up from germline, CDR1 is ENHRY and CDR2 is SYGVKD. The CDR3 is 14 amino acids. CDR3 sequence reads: CAISGQGDGQPQHF. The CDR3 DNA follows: TGTGCCATCAGTGGGCAGGGCGACGGGCAGCCCCAGCATTTT.

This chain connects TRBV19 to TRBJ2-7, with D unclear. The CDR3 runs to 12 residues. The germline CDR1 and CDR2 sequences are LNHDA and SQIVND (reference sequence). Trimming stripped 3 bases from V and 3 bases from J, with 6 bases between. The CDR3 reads CASSIGFYEQYF. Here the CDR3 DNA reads TGTGCCAGTAGTATTGGCTTCTACGAGCAGTACTTC.

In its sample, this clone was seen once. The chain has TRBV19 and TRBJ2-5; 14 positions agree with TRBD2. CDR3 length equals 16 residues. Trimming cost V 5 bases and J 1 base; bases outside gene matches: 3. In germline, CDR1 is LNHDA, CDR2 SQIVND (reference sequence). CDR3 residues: CASSLGLAGGQETQYF. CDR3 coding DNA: TGTGCCAGTAGTCTCGGACTAGCGGGGGGCCAAGAGACCCAGTACTTC.

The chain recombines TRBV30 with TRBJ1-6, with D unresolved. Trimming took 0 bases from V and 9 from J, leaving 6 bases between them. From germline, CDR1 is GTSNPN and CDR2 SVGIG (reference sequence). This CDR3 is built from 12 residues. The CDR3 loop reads CAWSVTPSPLHF. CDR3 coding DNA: TGTGCCTGGAGTGTAACACCTTCACCCCTCCACTTT.

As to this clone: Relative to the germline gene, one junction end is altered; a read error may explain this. DNA for the CDR3: TGTGCCAGCAGTTTGGCTAGGTCCCTCGCCTTC. It translates to CASSLARSLAF. V and J are TRBV12-3 or TRBV12-4 and TRBJ1-2; D not resolved. CDR3 length: 11 amino acids.

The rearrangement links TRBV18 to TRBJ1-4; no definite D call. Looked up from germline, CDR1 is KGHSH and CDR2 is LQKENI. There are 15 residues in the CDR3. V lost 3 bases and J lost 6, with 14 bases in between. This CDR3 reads CASSPREGDDEKLFF. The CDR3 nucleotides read TGTGCCAGCTCACCTCGGGAGGGCGACGATGAAAAACTGTTTTTT.

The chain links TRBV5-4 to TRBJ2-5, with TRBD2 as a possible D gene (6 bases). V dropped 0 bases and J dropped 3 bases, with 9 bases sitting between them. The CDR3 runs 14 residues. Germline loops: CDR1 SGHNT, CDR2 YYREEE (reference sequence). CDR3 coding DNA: TGTGCCAGCAGCTTGGGGCGCGGGAAAGAGACCCAGTACTTC. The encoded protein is CASSLGRGKETQYF.

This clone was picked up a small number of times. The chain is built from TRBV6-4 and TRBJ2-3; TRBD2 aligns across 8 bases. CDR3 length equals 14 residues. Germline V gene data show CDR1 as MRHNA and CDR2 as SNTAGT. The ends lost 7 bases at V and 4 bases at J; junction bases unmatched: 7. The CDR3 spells CASKQAGDSDTQYF. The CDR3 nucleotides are TGTGCCAGCAAACAAGCGGGGGACTCAGATACGCAGTATTTT.

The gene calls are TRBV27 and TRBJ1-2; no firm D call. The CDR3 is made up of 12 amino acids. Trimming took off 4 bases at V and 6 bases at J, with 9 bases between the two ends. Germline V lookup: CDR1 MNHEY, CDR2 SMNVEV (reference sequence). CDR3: CASSSAKDGYTF. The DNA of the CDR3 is TGTGCCAGCAGTTCCGCTAAGGATGGCTACACCTTC.

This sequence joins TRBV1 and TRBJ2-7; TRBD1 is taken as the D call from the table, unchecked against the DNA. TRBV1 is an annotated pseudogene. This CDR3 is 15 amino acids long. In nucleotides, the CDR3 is TGCACCAGCAGCCACAGGGGAAAAGGGACCTACGAGCAGTACTTC. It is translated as CTSSHRGKGTYEQYF.

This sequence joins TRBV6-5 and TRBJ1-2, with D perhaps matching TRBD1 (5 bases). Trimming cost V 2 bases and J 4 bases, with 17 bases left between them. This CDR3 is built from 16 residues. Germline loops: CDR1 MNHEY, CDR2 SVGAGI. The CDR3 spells CASSYANHGGGYGYTF. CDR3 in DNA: TGTGCCAGCAGTTACGCCAACCACGGTGGGGGCTATGGCTACACCTTC.

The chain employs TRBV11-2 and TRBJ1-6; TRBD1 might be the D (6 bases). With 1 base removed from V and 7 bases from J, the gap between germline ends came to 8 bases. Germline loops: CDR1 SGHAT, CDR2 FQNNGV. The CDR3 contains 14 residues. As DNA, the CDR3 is TGTGCCAGCAGCTTAGCCAGGGGAAATTCACCCCTCCACTTT. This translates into CASSLARGNSPLHF.

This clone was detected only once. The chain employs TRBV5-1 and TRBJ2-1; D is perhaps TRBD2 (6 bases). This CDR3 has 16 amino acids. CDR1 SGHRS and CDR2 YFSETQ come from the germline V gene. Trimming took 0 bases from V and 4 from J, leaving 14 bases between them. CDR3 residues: CASSLVGTGTYNEQFF. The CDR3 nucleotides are TGCGCCAGCAGCTTGGTAGGGACCGGGACTTACAATGAGCAGTTCTTC.

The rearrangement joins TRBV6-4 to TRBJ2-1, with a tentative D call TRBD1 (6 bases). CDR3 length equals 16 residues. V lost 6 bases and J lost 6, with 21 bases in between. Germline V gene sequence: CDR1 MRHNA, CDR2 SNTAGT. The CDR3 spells CASSLSQGSNGNEQFF. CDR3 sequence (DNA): TGTGCCAGCAGCTTAAGCCAGGGGTCGAATGGCAATGAGCAGTTCTTC.

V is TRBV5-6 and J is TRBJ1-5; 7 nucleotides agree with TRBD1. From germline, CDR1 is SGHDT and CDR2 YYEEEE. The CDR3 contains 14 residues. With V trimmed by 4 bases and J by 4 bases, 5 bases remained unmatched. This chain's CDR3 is CASSRTGDNQPQHF. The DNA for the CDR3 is TGTGCCAGCAGCCGTACAGGGGATAATCAGCCCCAGCATTTT.

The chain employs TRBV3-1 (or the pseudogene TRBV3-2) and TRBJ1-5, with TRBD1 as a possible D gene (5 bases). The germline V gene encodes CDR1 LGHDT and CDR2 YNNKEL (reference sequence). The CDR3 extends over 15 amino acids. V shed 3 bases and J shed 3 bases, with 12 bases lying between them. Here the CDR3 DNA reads TGTGCCAGCAGCCAGGGGGTACCTCTCAATCAGCCCCAGCATTTT. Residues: CASSQGVPLNQPQHF.

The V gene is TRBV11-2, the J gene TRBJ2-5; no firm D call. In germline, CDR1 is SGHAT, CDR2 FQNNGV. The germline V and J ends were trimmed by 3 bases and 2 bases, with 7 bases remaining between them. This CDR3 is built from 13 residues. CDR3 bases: TGTGCCAGCAGCTTCACGCTACAAGAGACCCAGTACTTC. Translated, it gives CASSFTLQETQYF.

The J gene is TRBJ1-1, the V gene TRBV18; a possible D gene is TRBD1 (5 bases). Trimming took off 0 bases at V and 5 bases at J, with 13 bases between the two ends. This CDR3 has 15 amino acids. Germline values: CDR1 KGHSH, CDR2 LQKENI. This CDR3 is CASSPPPAGRTEAFF. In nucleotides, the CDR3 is TGTGCCAGCTCACCACCGCCGGCAGGGCGGACTGAAGCTTTCTTT. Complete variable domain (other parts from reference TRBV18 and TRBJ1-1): NAGVMQNPRHLVRRRGQEARLRCSPMKGHSHVYWYRQLPEEGLKFMVYLQKENIIDESGMPKERFSAEFPKEGPSILRIQQVVRGDSAAYFCASSPPPAGRTEAFFGQGTRLTVV.

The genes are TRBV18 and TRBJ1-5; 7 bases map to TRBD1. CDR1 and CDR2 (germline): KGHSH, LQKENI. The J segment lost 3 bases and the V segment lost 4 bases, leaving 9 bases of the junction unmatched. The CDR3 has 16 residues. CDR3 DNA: TGTGCCAGCTCACTGGGACAGCTGTATACCAATCAGCCCCAGCATTTT. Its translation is CASSLGQLYTNQPQHF.

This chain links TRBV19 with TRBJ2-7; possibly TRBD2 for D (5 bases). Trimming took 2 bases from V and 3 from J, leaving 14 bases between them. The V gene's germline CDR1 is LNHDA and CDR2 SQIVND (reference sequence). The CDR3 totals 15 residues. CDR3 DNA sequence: TGTGCCAGTAGTATAAGCCCGCGGGTAGGCTACGAGCAGTACTTC. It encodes CASSISPRVGYEQYF.

The CDR3 loop is CASSPGGRTDTQYF. As DNA, the CDR3 is TGTGCCAGCAGCCCGGGGGGACGCACAGATACGCAGTATTTT. This chain uses TRBV5-8 with TRBJ2-3; 7 nucleotides agree with TRBD2. Germline CDR1 reads SGHTS; CDR2 reads YDEGEE. J gave up 1 base and V 4 bases, and 3 bases lay outside the gene matches. The CDR3 has 14 amino acids.

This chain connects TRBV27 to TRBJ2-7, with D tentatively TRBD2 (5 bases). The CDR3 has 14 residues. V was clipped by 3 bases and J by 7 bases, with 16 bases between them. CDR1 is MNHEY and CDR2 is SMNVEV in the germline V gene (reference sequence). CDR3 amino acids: CASSFGLGNREQYF. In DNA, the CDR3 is TGTGCCAGCAGTTTCGGACTGGGGAACCGTGAGCAGTACTTC.

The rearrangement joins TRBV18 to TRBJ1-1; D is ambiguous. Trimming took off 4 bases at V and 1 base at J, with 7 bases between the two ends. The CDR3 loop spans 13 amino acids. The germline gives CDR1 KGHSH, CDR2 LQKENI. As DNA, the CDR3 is TGTGCCAGCTCACGGTTGGAGAACACTGAAGCTTTCTTT. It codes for CASSRLENTEAFF.

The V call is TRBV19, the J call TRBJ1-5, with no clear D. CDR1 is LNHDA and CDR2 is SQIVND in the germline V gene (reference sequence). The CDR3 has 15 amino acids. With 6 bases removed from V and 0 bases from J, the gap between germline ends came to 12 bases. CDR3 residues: CASRSRTDSNQPQHF. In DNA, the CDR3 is TGTGCCAGTAGATCCCGGACGGATAGCAATCAGCCCCAGCATTTT.

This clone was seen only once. The CDR3 here is CASSFVGGRSTDTQYF. The CDR3, as DNA: TGTGCCAGCAGCTTTGTTGGCGGGAGATCCACAGATACGCAGTATTTT. The rearrangement joins TRBV7-6 to TRBJ2-3; 7 nucleotides match TRBD2. V lost 3 bases, J lost 2 bases, and 8 bases stayed unmatched. Germline CDR1 SGHVS, CDR2 FNYEAQ. CDR3 length equals 16 residues.

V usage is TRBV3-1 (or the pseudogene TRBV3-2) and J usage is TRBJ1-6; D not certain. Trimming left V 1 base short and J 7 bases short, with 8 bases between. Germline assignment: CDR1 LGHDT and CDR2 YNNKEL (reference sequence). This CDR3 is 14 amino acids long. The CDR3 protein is CASSQGPGNSPLHF. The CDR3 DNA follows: TGTGCCAGCAGCCAAGGTCCCGGGAATTCACCCCTCCACTTT.

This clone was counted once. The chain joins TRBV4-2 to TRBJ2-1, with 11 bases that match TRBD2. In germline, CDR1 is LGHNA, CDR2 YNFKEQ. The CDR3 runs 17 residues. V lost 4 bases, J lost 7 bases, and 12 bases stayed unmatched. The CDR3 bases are TGTGCCAGCAGCCTCCCCCGCGGGACTAGCGGCACAAATGAGCAGTTCTTC. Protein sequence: CASSLPRGTSGTNEQFF.